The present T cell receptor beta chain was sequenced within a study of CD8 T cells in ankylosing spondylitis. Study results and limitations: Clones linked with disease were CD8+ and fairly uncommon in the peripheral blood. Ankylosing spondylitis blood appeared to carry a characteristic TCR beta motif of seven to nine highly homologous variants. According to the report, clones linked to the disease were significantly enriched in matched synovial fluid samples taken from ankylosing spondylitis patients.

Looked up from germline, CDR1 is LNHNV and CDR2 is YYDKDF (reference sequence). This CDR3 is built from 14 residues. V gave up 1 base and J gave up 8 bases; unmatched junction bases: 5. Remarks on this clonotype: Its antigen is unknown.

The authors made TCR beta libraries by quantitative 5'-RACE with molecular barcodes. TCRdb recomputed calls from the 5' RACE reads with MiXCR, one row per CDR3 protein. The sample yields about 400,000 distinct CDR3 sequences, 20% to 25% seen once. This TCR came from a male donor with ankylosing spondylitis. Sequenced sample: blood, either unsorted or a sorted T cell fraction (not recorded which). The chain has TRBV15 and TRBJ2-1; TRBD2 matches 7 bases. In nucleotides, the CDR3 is TGTGCCACCAGCAGAGGACTAGCCAACGATGAGCAGTTCTTC. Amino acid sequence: CATSRGLANDEQFF. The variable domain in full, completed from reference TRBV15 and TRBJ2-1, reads DAMVIQNPRYQVTQFGKPVTLSCSQTLNHNVMYWYQQKSSQAPKLLFHYYDKDFNNEADTPDNFQSRRPNTSFCFLDIRSPGLGDTAMYLCATSRGLANDEQFFGPGTRLTVL.